The 5 T cell receptor beta chains listed next were all sequenced from one sample in a study of blood T cell repertoires in COVID-19 (dated by TCRdb to 2019 to 2021). The receptor library was made with the immunoSEQ multiplex PCR assay. TCRdb stores this immuneACCESS table with in-frame sequences only. Part of the clones is absent; in the studies checked, under half of the shortfall reflects unresolved V genes, and no reason is known for the rest. The sample table shows 100,000 to 150,000 clones, and more than 70% are seen once. The ten largest clones represent approximately 13% of the sample. Material: peripheral blood. Receptor source: a woman in her twenties or thirties who had recovered from COVID-19.

There are many counts of this clone. This sequence joins TRBV5-1 and TRBJ2-3, with D possibly being TRBD1 (6 bases). This CDR3 region has 12 residues. V lost 7 bases to trimming and J lost 5 bases, with 11 bases between them. Germline V lookup: CDR1 SGHRS, CDR2 YFSETQ. The CDR3 is CASHRDGDTQYF. DNA for the CDR3: TGCGCCAGCCACAGGGACGGAGATACGCAGTATTTT.

The rearrangement links TRBV29-1 to TRBJ1-2; TRBD1 matches at 10 bases. Germline CDR1 is SQVTM and CDR2 is ANQGSEA. J was trimmed by 6 bases and V by 2 bases; bases with no gene match: 6. The CDR3 has 14 amino acids. The CDR3 loop reads CSVELRTGGNGYTF. The CDR3 DNA follows: TGCAGCGTTGAACTTAGGACAGGGGGAAATGGCTACACCTTC.

The rearrangement uses TRBV14 and TRBJ2-7, with a possible D match to TRBD2 (5 bases). The CDR3 covers 15 residues. With 4 bases removed from V and 0 bases from J, the gap between germline ends came to 13 bases. Germline-derived CDR1 and CDR2 are SGHDN and FVKESK. The CDR3 here is CASSLPGISSYEQYF. The DNA of the CDR3 is TGTGCCAGCAGCCTTCCCGGGATCAGCTCCTACGAGCAGTACTTC.

Here the CDR3 DNA reads TGTGCCAGCAGCCAAGAGGGTGGGAGAGGTCAAGAGACCCAGTACTTC. It codes for CASSQEGGRGQETQYF. The J gene is TRBJ2-5, the V gene TRBV3-1 (or the pseudogene TRBV3-2), with D tentatively TRBD2 (5 bases). Trimming cost V 0 bases and J 2 bases, with 13 bases left between them. Germline CDR1 reads LGHDT; CDR2 reads YNNKEL (reference sequence). The CDR3 spans 16 residues.

V is TRBV4-1 and J is TRBJ2-2; unclear D gene. Germline CDR1 and CDR2: MGHRA and YSYEKL. The CDR3 covers 15 residues. Trimming left V 2 bases short and J 2 bases short, with 9 bases between. This CDR3 reads CASSQLSKNTGELFF. CDR3 DNA sequence: TGCGCCAGCAGCCAACTATCCAAAAACACCGGGGAGCTGTTTTTT.